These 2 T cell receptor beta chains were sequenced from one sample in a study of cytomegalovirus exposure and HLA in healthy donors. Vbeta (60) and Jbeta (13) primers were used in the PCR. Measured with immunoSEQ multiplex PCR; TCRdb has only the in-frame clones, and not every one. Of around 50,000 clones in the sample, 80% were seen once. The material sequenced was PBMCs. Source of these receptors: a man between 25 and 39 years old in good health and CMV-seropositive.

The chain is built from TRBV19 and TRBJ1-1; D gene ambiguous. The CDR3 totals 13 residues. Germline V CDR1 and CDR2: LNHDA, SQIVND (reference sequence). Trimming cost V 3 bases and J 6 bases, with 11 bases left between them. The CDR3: CASSMGGFAEAFF. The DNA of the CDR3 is TGTGCCAGTAGTATGGGAGGGTTCGCTGAAGCTTTCTTT.

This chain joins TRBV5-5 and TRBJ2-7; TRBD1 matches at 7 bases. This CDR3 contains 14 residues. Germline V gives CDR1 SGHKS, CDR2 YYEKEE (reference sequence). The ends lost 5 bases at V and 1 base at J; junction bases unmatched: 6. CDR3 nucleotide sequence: TGTGCCAGCAGTGCAATGGGACAGTCCTACGAGCAGTACTTC. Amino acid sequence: CASSAMGQSYEQYF.